The rows below give T cell receptor beta chains drawn from one sample of a study of Graves' ophthalmopathy and Graves' hyperthyroidism. Each CDR3 protein is one row after TCRdb ran MiXCR on the multiplex PCR reads. The table has about 550,000 distinct CDR3 sequences, 39% seen once. Sequenced input: peripheral blood or thyroid tissue (not recorded which). The receptor source for this set is an adult man with Graves' hyperthyroidism. Each CDR3 is given with its conserved first and last residue. A D gene is named only where the DNA matches it firmly. Size is omitted from some rows. Given values are once, few, many or a class for expanded clones.

clone size: NA
J gene: TRBJ1-1
V gene: TRBV9
D gene: NA
CDR3 DNA: TGTGCCAGCAGCGTCGGTGCCAAACGGAACACTGAAGCTTTCTTT
CDR3 protein: CASSVGAKRNTEAFF

clone size: NA
J gene: TRBJ1-2
V gene: TRBV7-9
D gene: TRBD1
CDR3 DNA: TGTGCCAGCAGCCAGAAAACAGGGGGCGCAGCTAACTATGGCTACACCTTC
CDR3 protein: CASSQKTGGAANYGYTF

clone size: many
J gene: TRBJ2-7
V gene: TRBV10-3
D gene: NA
CDR3 DNA: TGTGCCATCAGTGAGAGCAGTACCCTCTACGAGCAGTACTTC
CDR3 protein: CAISESSTLYEQYF

clone size: few
J gene: TRBJ1-4
V gene: TRBV29-1
D gene: NA
CDR3 DNA: TGCAGCGTCCGAGGAACAGGGACTAATGAAAAACTGTTTTTT
CDR3 protein: CSVRGTGTNEKLFF

clone size: many
J gene: TRBJ2-2
V gene: TRBV15
D gene: TRBD2
CDR3 DNA: TGTGCCACCAGCAGCGGGGGGGCGAACACCGGGGAGCTGTTTTTT
CDR3 protein: CATSSGGANTGELFF

clone size: many
J gene: TRBJ2-5
V gene: TRBV29-1
D gene: TRBD2
CDR3 DNA: TGCAGCGTGGGTGACAATAGCGGGGAGACCCAGTACTTC
CDR3 protein: CSVGDNSGETQYF

clone size: few
J gene: TRBJ1-4
V gene: TRBV6-6
D gene: NA
CDR3 DNA: TGTGCCAGCAATCGGGCGGAGGGAGGTGAAAAACTGTTTTTT
CDR3 protein: CASNRAEGGEKLFF

clone size: NA
J gene: TRBJ2-1
V gene: TRBV7-2
D gene: TRBD1
CDR3 DNA: TGTGCCAGCAGCCAAGACAGGGCTGATGAGCAGTTCTTC
CDR3 protein: CASSQDRADEQFF

clone size: NA
J gene: TRBJ2-7
V gene: TRBV7-3
D gene: NA
CDR3 DNA: TGTGCCCCCCCGACCAGTTTGTACGAGCAGTACTTC
CDR3 protein: CAPPTSLYEQYF

clone size: once
J gene: TRBJ2-5
V gene: TRBV5-1
D gene: TRBD1
CDR3 DNA: TGCGCCAGCAGTTATGGGACAGGGGGCAATACGGGAGAGACCCAGTACTTC
CDR3 protein: CASSYGTGGNTGETQYF

clone size: NA
J gene: TRBJ2-1
V gene: TRBV10-3
D gene: NA
CDR3 DNA: TGTGCCATCGGGGCGAACAATGAGCAGTTCTTC
CDR3 protein: CAIGANNEQFF

clone size: many
J gene: TRBJ1-2
V gene: TRBV2
D gene: NA
CDR3 DNA: TGTGCCCGCCGGTCCGGGGACTATGGCTACACCTTC
CDR3 protein: CARRSGDYGYTF

clone size: NA
J gene: TRBJ1-1
V gene: TRBV3-1
D gene: NA
CDR3 DNA: TGTGCCAGCAGCCAAGCCTACTTGAACACTGAAGCTTTCTTT
CDR3 protein: CASSQAYLNTEAFF

clone size: NA
J gene: TRBJ2-1
V gene: TRBV7-2
D gene: NA
CDR3 DNA: TGTGCCAGCTGCACGGATGGGGACAATGAGCAGTTCTTC
CDR3 protein: CASCTDGDNEQFF

clone size: NA
J gene: TRBJ2-7
V gene: TRBV27
D gene: NA
CDR3 DNA: TGTGCCAGCAGTTCGAGCCTAGCCGGCTCCTACGAGCAGTACTTC
CDR3 protein: CASSSSLAGSYEQYF

clone size: many
J gene: TRBJ1-6
V gene: TRBV11-2
D gene: NA
CDR3 DNA: TGTGCCAGCAGCTTAGAATGGGGTAATTCACCCCTCCACTTT
CDR3 protein: CASSLEWGNSPLHF

clone size: many
J gene: TRBJ2-7
V gene: TRBV5-8
D gene: TRBD1
CDR3 DNA: TGTGCCAGCAGCCCTCGGACAGGGGACACCTACGAGCAGTACTTC
CDR3 protein: CASSPRTGDTYEQYF

clone size: NA
J gene: TRBJ2-2
V gene: TRBV7-2
D gene: TRBD1
CDR3 DNA: TGCGCCAGCAGCACGGGACAGGGGTCCGGGGAGCTGTTTTTT
CDR3 protein: CASSTGQGSGELFF

clone size: many
J gene: TRBJ1-2
V gene: TRBV29-1
D gene: NA
CDR3 DNA: TGCAGCGTTGAGGGTGAGGGTGTGGAGGGCTACACCTTC
CDR3 protein: CSVEGEGVEGYTF

clone size: few
J gene: TRBJ2-3
V gene: TRBV7-8
D gene: TRBD2
CDR3 DNA: TGTGCCAGCAGCGATCCGGGACTAGCGGGAGGGAAAGATACGCAGTATTTT
CDR3 protein: CASSDPGLAGGKDTQYF

clone size: NA
J gene: TRBJ2-7
V gene: TRBV2
D gene: NA
CDR3 DNA: TGTGCCAGCAGTTCTCAGGACACCGGGGAGCTGGGCGAGCAGTACTTC
CDR3 protein: CASSSQDTGELGEQYF

clone size: many
J gene: TRBJ1-1
V gene: TRBV20-1
D gene: TRBD1
CDR3 DNA: TGCAGTGCTAGGAATCCAGGGGGAAGGGGCACTGAAGCTTTCTTT
CDR3 protein: CSARNPGGRGTEAFF

clone size: NA
J gene: TRBJ1-3
V gene: TRBV7-9
D gene: NA
CDR3 DNA: TGTGCCAGCAGCTTAGCGCGGGCAGCGGTCTCTGGAAACACCATATATTTT
CDR3 protein: CASSLARAAVSGNTIYF

clone size: NA
J gene: TRBJ2-7
V gene: TRBV29-1
D gene: TRBD1
CDR3 DNA: TGCAGCGTATCGACAGGGGGTTGGGAGCAGTACTTC
CDR3 protein: CSVSTGGWEQYF

clone size: few
J gene: TRBJ1-1
V gene: TRBV20-1
D gene: NA
CDR3 DNA: TGCAGTGCCGAAGCCATGGGACGGAGGAACACTGAAGCTTTCTTT
CDR3 protein: CSAEAMGRRNTEAFF

clone size: few
J gene: TRBJ2-3
V gene: TRBV7-9
D gene: NA
CDR3 DNA: TGTGCCAGCAGCTTAGCGGGGAGACAGACCACAGATACGCAGTATTTT
CDR3 protein: CASSLAGRQTTDTQYF

clone size: NA
J gene: TRBJ1-1
V gene: TRBV20-1
D gene: NA
CDR3 DNA: TGCAGTGCTATGACAGGGAACACTGAAGCTTTCTTT
CDR3 protein: CSAMTGNTEAFF

clone size: NA
J gene: TRBJ2-2
V gene: TRBV5-6
D gene: NA
CDR3 DNA: TGTGCCATCAGCAGGGTGGGGTCCGGGGAGCTGTTTTTT
CDR3 protein: CAISRVGSGELFF

clone size: NA
J gene: TRBJ2-7
V gene: TRBV7-2
D gene: NA
CDR3 DNA: TGTGCCAGCAGCTTAGAGATGGGCCCCCAGGACTCCTACAATGAGCAGTACTTC
CDR3 protein: CASSLEMGPQDSYNEQYF

clone size: few
J gene: TRBJ1-2
V gene: TRBV30
D gene: TRBD1
CDR3 DNA: TGTGCTTCGGACAGGGATTGGCGCTACACCTTC
CDR3 protein: CASDRDWRYTF

clone size: NA
J gene: TRBJ1-4
V gene: TRBV5-1
D gene: TRBD1
CDR3 DNA: TGTGCCAGCAGCTCCGCCGGGACAGGGGGCTTGAGACTGTTTTTT
CDR3 protein: CASSSAGTGGLRLFF

clone size: once
J gene: TRBJ2-2
V gene: TRBV2
D gene: TRBD2
CDR3 DNA: TGTGCCAGCAGTGAGCAGCGGGAGGTAGAGAACACCGGGGAGCTGTTTTTT
CDR3 protein: CASSEQREVENTGELFF

clone size: NA
J gene: TRBJ2-2
V gene: TRBV2
D gene: NA
CDR3 DNA: TGTGCCAGCAGCGTAGGGCCAGCTAGGGACGGGGAGCTGTTTTTT
CDR3 protein: CASSVGPARDGELFF

clone size: NA
J gene: TRBJ2-5
V gene: TRBV20-1
D gene: NA
CDR3 DNA: TGCAGTGCTGGACTACAAGAGACCCAGTACTTC
CDR3 protein: CSAGLQETQYF

clone size: NA
J gene: TRBJ1-2
V gene: TRBV24-1
D gene: NA
CDR3 DNA: TGTGCCACCAGTGATTCAGGCACAGGCCACCCTGAGAATGGCTACACCTTC
CDR3 protein: CATSDSGTGHPENGYTF

clone size: few
J gene: TRBJ2-3
V gene: TRBV29-1
D gene: TRBD2
CDR3 DNA: TGCAGCGTCGTACTAGCGGGGGGCACAGATACGCAGTATTTT
CDR3 protein: CSVVLAGGTDTQYF

clone size: many
J gene: TRBJ1-6
V gene: TRBV20-1
D gene: NA
CDR3 DNA: TGCAGTGCTATCCTGGGGGCAGGGGTACCCGGCAGTAATTCACCCCTCCACTTT
CDR3 protein: CSAILGAGVPGSNSPLHF

clone size: many
J gene: TRBJ1-2
V gene: TRBV7-8
D gene: TRBD1
CDR3 DNA: TGTGCCAGCAGCCTTATAGGGACAGGGGCGGGGTATGGCTACACCTTC
CDR3 protein: CASSLIGTGAGYGYTF

clone size: NA
J gene: TRBJ1-1
V gene: TRBV12-5
D gene: NA
CDR3 DNA: TGTGCTAGTGGTCCTGGGACGGGGGACACTGAAGCTTTCTTT
CDR3 protein: CASGPGTGDTEAFF

clone size: many
J gene: TRBJ1-2
V gene: TRBV19
D gene: TRBD1
CDR3 DNA: TGTGCCAGTAGTGCAGGGGGCGCAAGCGGCTACACCTTC
CDR3 protein: CASSAGGASGYTF

clone size: many
J gene: TRBJ1-1
V gene: TRBV20-1
D gene: TRBD1
CDR3 DNA: TGCAGTGCTAGCGACCAGGACAGGGGGAACACTGAAGCTTTCTTT
CDR3 protein: CSASDQDRGNTEAFF

clone size: many
J gene: TRBJ2-7
V gene: TRBV20-1
D gene: NA
CDR3 DNA: TGCAGTGCTAGTACTGGGGGACCCTACGAGCAGTACTTC
CDR3 protein: CSASTGGPYEQYF

clone size: NA
J gene: TRBJ1-2
V gene: TRBV25-1
D gene: TRBD1
CDR3 DNA: TGTGCCAGCAGTGATACTAGGACAGGGGCTGGAAACACCTTC
CDR3 protein: CASSDTRTGAGNTF

clone size: many
J gene: TRBJ2-5
V gene: TRBV7-6
D gene: TRBD2
CDR3 DNA: TGTGCCAGCAGCTTAGCGGGAGGGTGGGAGACCCAGTACTTC
CDR3 protein: CASSLAGGWETQYF

clone size: NA
J gene: TRBJ2-5
V gene: TRBV28
D gene: NA
CDR3 DNA: TGTGCCAGCAGTCTCTATAAGGAGACCCAGTACTTC
CDR3 protein: CASSLYKETQYF

clone size: NA
J gene: TRBJ2-7
V gene: TRBV10-2
D gene: NA
CDR3 DNA: TGCGCCAGCAGTGAGACGGGGTCCGACCACGAGCAGTACTTC
CDR3 protein: CASSETGSDHEQYF

clone size: NA
J gene: TRBJ2-7
V gene: TRBV18
D gene: NA
CDR3 DNA: TGTGCCAGCTCACCGCCCGCGGCCATGAGCTCCTACGAGCAGTACTTC
CDR3 protein: CASSPPAAMSSYEQYF

clone size: many
J gene: TRBJ2-7
V gene: TRBV24-1
D gene: NA
CDR3 DNA: TGTGCCACCAGCGACGGAAAAGCCTACGAGCAGTACTTC
CDR3 protein: CATSDGKAYEQYF

clone size: NA
J gene: TRBJ2-7
V gene: TRBV5-1
D gene: NA
CDR3 DNA: TGCGCCAGCAGCTTTCAGGACGGCTACGAGCAGTACTTC
CDR3 protein: CASSFQDGYEQYF

clone size: NA
J gene: TRBJ1-5
V gene: TRBV3-1
D gene: NA
CDR3 DNA: TGTGCCAGCAGCCCATCTGCAGCTAGCAATCAGCCCCAGCATTTT
CDR3 protein: CASSPSAASNQPQHF

clone size: few
J gene: TRBJ1-1
V gene: TRBV7-9
D gene: NA
CDR3 DNA: TGTGCCAGCAGCTTAAACTCGAAGGGGGGGGGCACTGAAGCTTTCTTT
CDR3 protein: CASSLNSKGGGTEAFF

clone size: once
J gene: TRBJ1-2
V gene: TRBV10-2
D gene: NA
CDR3 DNA: TGCGCCAGCAGCTTGGTGGCAGGGACGGTAAACTATGGCTACACCTTC
CDR3 protein: CASSLVAGTVNYGYTF

clone size: few
J gene: TRBJ2-7
V gene: TRBV11-2
D gene: NA
CDR3 DNA: TGTGCCAGCAGCTCCCGCGGGGTGCCTTTGGGGGAGCAGTACTTC
CDR3 protein: CASSSRGVPLGEQYF

clone size: few
J gene: TRBJ2-5
V gene: TRBV28
D gene: NA
CDR3 DNA: TGTGCCAGCAGTTTAGGCTGGGAGACCCAGTACTTC
CDR3 protein: CASSLGWETQYF

clone size: many
J gene: TRBJ1-1
V gene: TRBV11-2
D gene: NA
CDR3 DNA: TGTGCCAGCAGCCCACAGATGAACACTGAAGCTTTCTTT
CDR3 protein: CASSPQMNTEAFF